These 27 T cell receptor beta chains share one sample of origin, sequenced in a study of CD8 T cells in Susac syndrome. After extraction with the RNeasy kit, about 0.5 to 1 ug of the RNA was reverse transcribed using random hexamers. TCRdb recomputed calls from the immunoSEQ multiplex PCR reads with MiXCR, one row per CDR3 protein. Among about 200,000 distinct CDR3 sequences listed, over 85% were seen once. What was sequenced was CD4+ T cells from PBMCs. The origin of the receptors is a human donor in good health.

The chain links TRBV6-5 to TRBJ1-4, with no clear D. CDR3 length equals 13 residues. V dropped 6 bases and J dropped 4 bases, with 9 bases sitting between them. Germline V CDR1 and CDR2: MNHEY, SVGAGI. Here the CDR3 reads CASRPPGNEKLFF. DNA for the CDR3: TGTGCCAGCAGGCCCCCGGGTAATGAAAAACTGTTTTTT.

V is TRBV4-3 and J is TRBJ2-4; D is undetermined. Trimming pared 4 bases from V and 8 bases from J, leaving 12 bases between. CDR1 LGHNA and CDR2 YSLEER come from the germline V gene. There are 13 residues in the CDR3. The DNA for the CDR3 is TGCGCCAGCAGCCCAGCCCCCCTGGACATTCAGTACTTC. Protein sequence: CASSPAPLDIQYF.

The CDR3 region has the DNA TGCAGCGTGGGACAGGGAGGGTACGACGAGCAGTACTTC. Residues: CSVGQGGYDEQYF. This chain uses TRBV29-1 with TRBJ2-7; the match to TRBD1 covers 9 bases. J gave up 5 bases and V 6 bases, and 8 bases lay outside the gene matches. Germline values: CDR1 SQVTM, CDR2 ANQGSEA. This CDR3 is built from 13 residues.

The chain has TRBV20-1 and TRBJ2-3, with a tentative D call TRBD2 (5 bases). Trimming left V 3 bases short and J 1 base short, with 17 bases between. This CDR3 spans 16 amino acids. From germline, CDR1 is DFQATT and CDR2 SNEGSKA (reference sequence). The CDR3 here is CSASWWARGGTDTQYF. Written as DNA, the CDR3 is TGCAGTGCTAGTTGGTGGGCTCGGGGTGGCACAGATACGCAGTATTTT.

J is TRBJ2-7 and V is TRBV4-3; D remains unclear. Trimming removed 0 bases from V and 7 bases from J, with 13 bases in between. Germline V lookup: CDR1 LGHNA, CDR2 YSLEER. The CDR3 runs 14 residues. The DNA for the CDR3 is TGCGCCAGCAGCCAAGATCAAAATCCTGGGGAGCAGTACTTC. Residues: CASSQDQNPGEQYF.

The chain is built from TRBV4-1 and TRBJ1-5, with D possibly matching TRBD1 (5 bases). Trimming left V 2 bases short and J 1 base short, with 9 bases between. The length of the CDR3 is 15 residues. Germline V gene data show CDR1 as MGHRA and CDR2 as YSYEKL. The CDR3 spells CASSQLQDSNQPQHF. The CDR3 DNA is TGCGCCAGCAGCCAATTACAGGACAGCAATCAGCCCCAGCATTTT.

The chain joins TRBV5-4 to TRBJ1-1; 9 bases agree with TRBD1. J gave up 5 bases and V 4 bases, and 12 bases lay outside the gene matches. The CDR3 length is 16 residues. Germline-derived CDR1 and CDR2 are SGHNT and YYREEE (reference sequence). DNA for the CDR3: TGTGCCAGCAGCCCTGGGACAGGGTTTACGGTAACTGAAGCTTTCTTT. It encodes CASSPGTGFTVTEAFF.

The rearrangement links TRBV19 to TRBJ2-1; D might be TRBD2 (5 bases). This CDR3 contains 15 residues. Germline CDR1 is LNHDA and CDR2 is SQIVND (reference sequence). The V and J ends lost 9 bases and 7 bases respectively, with 22 bases between them. Written as DNA, the CDR3 is TGTGCCAGCTCCGTGGGGAGTAACCTCGGGAATGAGCAGTTCTTC. Amino acids: CASSVGSNLGNEQFF. Looking up the rest from reference TRBV19 and TRBJ2-1 gives the full variable domain: DGGITQSPKYLFRKEGQNVTLSCEQNLNHDAMYWYRQDPGQGLRLIYYSQIVNDFQKGDIAEGYSVSREKKESFPLTVTSAQKNPTAFYLCASSVGSNLGNEQFFGPGTRLTVL.

CDR3 DNA: TGTGCCAGCAGCTCAACCCAGAGGTCAGAGACCCAGTACTTC. This gives the protein CASSSTQRSETQYF. The V and J genes are TRBV5-6 and TRBJ2-5; D is unclear. The CDR3 extends over 14 amino acids. CDR1 is SGHDT and CDR2 is YYEEEE in the germline V gene. V lost 3 bases, J lost 4 bases, and 13 bases lay in between.

The chain recombines TRBV3-1 with TRBJ2-3; TRBD2 agrees at 7 bases. J gave up 10 bases and V 4 bases, and 8 bases lay outside the gene matches. Germline assignment: CDR1 LGHDT and CDR2 YNNKEL (reference sequence). The CDR3 runs to 13 residues. The CDR3 spells CASSRGGLVAQYF. CDR3 DNA sequence: TGTGCCAGCAGCCGCGGTGGACTAGTGGCGCAGTATTTT.

This clonotype occurred once. The rearrangement joins TRBV7-2 to TRBJ1-5; D is ambiguous. Germline lookup yields CDR1 SGHTA and CDR2 FQGNSA. Trimming stripped 6 bases from V and 2 bases from J, with 8 bases between. CDR3 length: 13 amino acids. The DNA for the CDR3 is TGTGCCAGCAGGCAAAGGGGCAATCAGCCCCAGCATTTT. It yields the protein CASRQRGNQPQHF.

The chain couples TRBV6-2 or TRBV6-3 to TRBJ2-7; D is ambiguous. Germline V lookup: CDR1 MNHEY, CDR2 SVGEGT. The CDR3 consists of 15 residues. V was shortened by 2 bases and J by 1 base, with 12 bases between the two germline ends. The CDR3 is CASSYRASSSYEQYV. CDR3 in DNA: TGTGCCAGCAGTTACAGGGCATCATCTTCCTACGAGCAGTACGTC.

This clonotype was picked up one time. The CDR3 DNA follows: TGCGCCAGCAGCCAACATCAGCCCCAGCATTTT. Translating it yields CASSQHQPQHF. The rearrangement uses TRBV4-1 and TRBJ1-5; D uncertain. The CDR3 sequence is 11 residues long. V dropped 2 bases and J dropped 5 bases, with 1 base sitting between them. CDR1 is MGHRA and CDR2 is YSYEKL in the germline V gene.

The chain joins TRBV29-1 to TRBJ2-3; D not certain. The CDR3 runs 13 residues. In germline, CDR1 is SQVTM, CDR2 ANQGSEA. Here the CDR3 reads CNAEETGVDTQYF. DNA for the CDR3: TGCAACGCCGAGGAGACCGGTGTTGATACGCAGTATTTT.

The V call is TRBV20-1, the J call TRBJ1-1; D perhaps matches TRBD1 (6 bases). V lost 3 bases and J lost 3, with 11 bases in between. The CDR3 loop spans 13 amino acids. Germline CDR1 DFQATT, CDR2 SNEGSKA (reference sequence). CDR3 sequence reads: CSARNRADTEAFF. The CDR3, as DNA: TGCAGTGCTAGGAACAGGGCTGACACTGAAGCTTTCTTT.

This clonotype has a single count. The V gene is TRBV7-9, the J gene TRBJ2-3; tentative D call: TRBD2 (6 bases). Trimming pared 2 bases from V and 6 bases from J, leaving 18 bases between. Germline V gene lookup returns CDR1 SEHNR and CDR2 FQNEAQ (reference sequence). The CDR3 runs 16 residues. CDR3: CASSLSTGGAGDTQYF. DNA of the CDR3: TGTGCCAGCAGCTTATCCACTGGCGGGGCCGGGGATACGCAGTATTTT.

CDR3 nucleotide sequence: TGTGCCAGCAGCCTTCCCAGTGGGGGCTCCTATGGCTACACCTTC. This translates into CASSLPSGGSYGYTF. V gene TRBV7-9 combines with J gene TRBJ1-2; a weak D match, TRBD1 (6 bases). The CDR3 has 15 residues. Trimming stripped 5 bases from V and 4 bases from J, with 17 bases between. The V gene's germline CDR1 is SEHNR and CDR2 FQNEAQ (reference sequence).

V gene TRBV4-1 combines with J gene TRBJ2-3; 7 bases are a match to TRBD2. Germline loops: CDR1 MGHRA, CDR2 YSYEKL. This CDR3 has 17 residues. The V gene end was trimmed by 1 base and the J gene end by 4 bases; junction bases not matched to a gene: 11. The CDR3 nucleotides are TGCGCCAGCAGCCAAGTTCCGGCGGGAGAGACGGCAGATACGCAGTATTTT. This translates into CASSQVPAGETADTQYF.

The chain uses TRBV29-1 and TRBJ2-3; weak D call: TRBD2 (7 bases). CDR1 SQVTM and CDR2 ANQGSEA come from the germline V gene. The V end was cut by 4 bases, the J end by 4 bases, with 12 bases between. The CDR3 length is 13 residues. Here the CDR3 reads CSVGGGGPDTQYF. In DNA form, the CDR3 reads TGCAGCGTTGGAGGGGGGGGGCCAGATACGCAGTATTTT.

Here the CDR3 DNA reads TGTGCCAGCACGCCCGCGGGGCGTAGCGAGCAGTACTTC. Protein product: CASTPAGRSEQYF. The chain couples TRBV3-1 to TRBJ2-7; D perhaps matches TRBD2 (6 bases). Trimming removed 7 bases from V and 6 bases from J, with 16 bases in between. Germline CDR1 and CDR2: LGHDT and YNNKEL (reference sequence). This CDR3 spans 13 amino acids.

The chain uses TRBV7-9 and TRBJ2-7; 7 bases agree with TRBD2. V lost 5 bases to trimming and J lost 2 bases; unmatched junction nucleotides: 3. This CDR3 is 13 amino acids long. The germline CDR1 and CDR2 sequences are SEHNR and FQNEAQ (reference sequence). The CDR3 loop reads CASSASGAYEQYV. The CDR3 DNA reads as TGTGCCAGCAGCGCCAGCGGGGCCTACGAGCAGTACGTC.

V is TRBV29-1 and J is TRBJ1-2; D uncertain. Deletions cut 4 bases from V and 6 bases from J, with 21 bases between. The V gene's germline CDR1 is SQVTM and CDR2 ANQGSEA. The CDR3 has 15 amino acids. Here the CDR3 reads CSVGNSGRLWDGYTF. CDR3 DNA sequence: TGCAGCGTTGGAAATTCCGGACGGCTTTGGGATGGCTACACCTTC.

This clonotype was counted once. The V call is TRBV29-1, the J call TRBJ1-5; D gene uncertain. CDR3 length: 12 amino acids. Germline V lookup: CDR1 SQVTM, CDR2 ANQGSEA. V dropped 4 bases and J dropped 3 bases, with 7 bases sitting between them. The CDR3: CSVAGFNQPQHF. The CDR3 nucleotides read TGCAGCGTTGCTGGGTTCAATCAGCCCCAGCATTTT.

The CDR3 spells CASSLGRGQPQHF. In DNA form, the CDR3 reads TGTGCCAGCAGCTTGGGCAGGGGACAGCCCCAGCATTTT. The chain employs TRBV7-9 and TRBJ1-5; the D gene is possibly TRBD1 (6 bases). Trimming pared 3 bases from V and 7 bases from J, leaving 10 bases between. Germline V gene data show CDR1 as SEHNR and CDR2 as FQNEAQ (reference sequence). The CDR3 has 13 amino acids.

The V and J genes are TRBV23-1 and TRBJ1-1; possibly TRBD1 for D (5 bases). TRBV23-1 is placed among ORFs of uncertain function. Trimming removed 7 bases at V and 1 base at J, with 16 bases between. The length of the CDR3 is 15 residues. The CDR3, as DNA: TGCGCCAGCAATTTCATAAAGGGGCCGAACACTGAAGCTTTCTTT. Amino acid sequence: CASNFIKGPNTEAFF.

V gene TRBV9 combines with J gene TRBJ2-5; the match to TRBD2 covers 8 bases. V lost 3 bases to trimming and J lost 1 base; unmatched junction nucleotides: 5. Germline CDR1 SGDLS, CDR2 YYNGEE. This CDR3 is built from 15 residues. The CDR3 is CASSARGAAQETQYF. CDR3 in DNA: TGTGCCAGCAGCGCGCGGGGGGCCGCCCAAGAGACCCAGTACTTC.

This chain joins TRBV9 and TRBJ1-5; TRBD1 agrees at 9 bases. The CDR3 covers 15 residues. Germline loops: CDR1 SGDLS, CDR2 YYNGEE. After removal of 3 bases from V and 4 bases from J, the junction contained 5 bases not matched to a gene. CDR3 sequence reads: CASSETGQGNQPQHF. The CDR3 DNA reads TGTGCCAGCAGCGAGACGGGACAGGGAAATCAGCCCCAGCATTTT.